This T cell receptor beta chain was sequenced in a study of post-analysis software for immune sequencing data. About the study: In terms of disease course, relapsing-remitting, secondary progressive and progressive-relapsing multiple sclerosis were included.

As for this clonotype: The antigen remains unidentified.

The TCR beta cDNA libraries carried unique molecular identifiers. From the PCR reads, TCRdb called clonotypes with MiXCR, one entry per CDR3 protein. The repertoire has roughly 650,000 distinct CDR3 sequences, 59% of them found once; the top ten carry 10% to 12%. Study-level results: Same-batch samples co-clustered strongly by F measure. Normalized Chao1 diversity was significantly reduced in patients versus controls. Roughly five TRBV segments appeared more often in patients than in controls, and TRBV5-6, TRBV5-1 and TRBV20-1 were among these.

The CDR3 consists of 13 residues. Germline V gives CDR1 SNHLY, CDR2 FYNNEI. Trimming removed 8 bases from V and 0 bases from J, with 8 bases in between. The source material was blood. The clonotype comes from a girl aged 2-15 years with multiple sclerosis. This sequence joins TRBV2 and TRBJ2-4; unclear D gene. CDR3 nucleotide sequence: TGTGCCAGCGACTGGGCAGCCAAAAACATTCAGTACTTC. It specifies CASDWAAKNIQYF.